One sample yielded the 27 T cell receptor beta chains listed below, sequenced in a study of T cells expressing NK-cell markers. TCRdb reprocessed the 5' RACE reads and stores each CDR3 protein as one record, lacking DNA. The clone table shows around 110,000 distinct CDR3 sequences, with the ten largest holding roughly 18%. Sequenced input: blood T cells: a sorted CD56 or NKG2C T cell subset, CD4+ or CD8+ T cells, or bulk PBMC T cells (not recorded which). These receptors were taken from a woman aged 18 to 75 in good health.

The chain is built from TRBV19 and TRBJ2-5; absent DNA, TCRdb's TRBD1 call cannot be checked. The CDR3 covers 15 residues. Germline V gives CDR1 LNHDA, CDR2 SQIVND (reference sequence). The chain's CDR3 is CASSLWDSAQETQYF.

This sequence joins TRBV20-1 and TRBJ2-7; lacking DNA, the TRBD1 call made by TCRdb goes unchecked. CDR1 is DFQATT, CDR2 SNEGSKA, per germline (reference sequence). The CDR3 totals 14 residues. The CDR3 sequence is CSASGRGDSYEQYF.

The chain joins TRBV12-3 or TRBV12-4 to TRBJ2-3; TCRdb lists TRBD2, though no DNA is available to test this call. This CDR3 is 13 amino acids long. CDR3 in amino acids: CASGTSGEDTQYF.

V is TRBV11-2 and J is TRBJ2-3; absent DNA, TCRdb's TRBD2 call cannot be checked. This CDR3 spans 15 amino acids. Germline CDR1 SGHAT, CDR2 FQNNGV. CDR3 sequence reads: CASGPGTSGTDTQYF.

The chain links TRBV6-1 to TRBJ1-6. The CDR3 runs 14 residues. CDR1 and CDR2 from the germline V gene are MNHNS and SASEGT. The CDR3 spells CASRRDSYNSPLHF.

The chain uses TRBV20-1 and TRBJ2-1; TCRdb names TRBD2, which stays unverified in the absence of DNA. The germline gives CDR1 DFQATT, CDR2 SNEGSKA (reference sequence). This CDR3 is built from 15 residues. This chain's CDR3 is CSAREERGVYNEQFF.

This CDR3 is CSAPGLAYEQYF. This chain joins TRBV20-1 and TRBJ2-7; without DNA, the TCRdb call of TRBD2 cannot be checked. Germline V gene sequence: CDR1 DFQATT, CDR2 SNEGSKA (reference sequence). The CDR3 totals 12 residues.

The rearrangement joins TRBV28 to TRBJ2-5; TCRdb proposes TRBD2, but this gene call is untestable without DNA. The CDR3 is 13 amino acids. CDR1 MDHEN and CDR2 SYDVKM come from the germline V gene. CDR3 residues: CASSPGTPGTQYF.

This chain uses TRBV30 with TRBJ1-4. The CDR3 totals 12 residues. Germline CDR1 is GTSNPN and CDR2 is SVGIG (reference sequence). This chain's CDR3 is CACSDGGEKLFF. Full variable domain (outside the CDR3, taken from reference TRBV30 and TRBJ1-4): SQTIHQWPATLVQPVGSPLSLECTVEGTSNPNLYWYRQAAGRGLQLLFYSVGIGQISSEVPQNLSASRPQDRQFILSSKKLLLSDSGFYLCACSDGGEKLFFGSGTQLSVL.

The chain links TRBV7-9 to TRBJ2-5. Germline V CDR1 and CDR2: SEHNR, FQNEAQ (reference sequence). The CDR3 runs 13 residues. CDR3 residues: CASSLGFSWTQYF. The full variable domain, in which reference TRBV7-9 and TRBJ2-5 provide the parts outside the CDR3, is DTGVSQNPRHKITKRGQNVTFRCDPISEHNRLYWYRQTLGQGPEFLTYFQNEAQLEKSRLLSDRFSAERPKGSFSTLEIQRTEQGDSAMYLCASSLGFSWTQYFGPGTRLLVL.

The chain uses TRBV20-1 and TRBJ2-5; TCRdb gives TRBD1 as the D gene, but with no DNA this cannot be confirmed. CDR1 is DFQATT and CDR2 is SNEGSKA in the germline V gene (reference sequence). The CDR3 extends over 14 amino acids. The chain's CDR3 is CSARDRSGVETQYF.

This chain uses TRBV6-5 with TRBJ2-2; TCRdb names TRBD1, which stays unverified in the absence of DNA. CDR1 MNHEY and CDR2 SVGAGI come from the germline V gene. The CDR3 extends over 15 amino acids. The CDR3 sequence is CASSYWGSNTGELFF.

This rearrangement joins TRBV7-9 to TRBJ2-1. CDR1 is SEHNR, CDR2 FQNEAQ, per germline (reference sequence). The length of the CDR3 is 14 residues. The CDR3 sequence is CASSLAEHYNEQFF.

This chain uses TRBV20-1 with TRBJ1-1. The germline V gene has CDR1 DFQATT and CDR2 SNEGSKA (reference sequence). The CDR3 runs 13 residues. CDR3 in amino acids: CSARDILNTEAFF.

V and J are TRBV9 and TRBJ2-5; the TRBD1 assignment by TCRdb is unverifiable without DNA. Per the germline V gene, CDR1 is SGDLS and CDR2 is YYNGEE. The CDR3 is 16 residues long. This chain's CDR3 is CASSVDRDPRGETQYF. Combining the CDR3 with reference TRBV9 and TRBJ2-5 gives the whole variable domain DSGVTQTPKHLITATGQRVTLRCSPRSGDLSVYWYQQSLDQGLQFLIQYYNGEERAKGNILERFSAQQFPDLHSELNLSSLELGDSALYFCASSVDRDPRGETQYFGPGTRLLVL.

V usage is TRBV11-2 and J usage is TRBJ2-7; the TRBD2 assignment by TCRdb is unverifiable without DNA. Looked up from germline, CDR1 is SGHAT and CDR2 is FQNNGV. CDR3 length: 14 residues. This chain's CDR3 is CASSTGLQTYEQYF.

This chain links TRBV11-2 with TRBJ2-1; lacking DNA, the TRBD2 call made by TCRdb goes unchecked. Per germline, CDR1 SGHAT and CDR2 FQNNGV. The CDR3 spans 15 residues. CDR3 loop: CASIATSSSYNEQFF.

The chain combines TRBV7-9 with TRBJ1-6. The CDR3 has 14 residues. CDR1 SEHNR and CDR2 FQNEAQ come from the germline V gene (reference sequence). CDR3: CASSLVSPAAPLHF. Combining the CDR3 with reference TRBV7-9 and TRBJ1-6 gives the whole variable domain DTGVSQNPRHKITKRGQNVTFRCDPISEHNRLYWYRQTLGQGPEFLTYFQNEAQLEKSRLLSDRFSAERPKGSFSTLEIQRTEQGDSAMYLCASSLVSPAAPLHFGNGTRLTVT.

V and J are TRBV7-6 and TRBJ2-7. Germline V gives CDR1 SGHVS, CDR2 FNYEAQ. The CDR3 extends over 15 amino acids. The CDR3 region is CASSLDGQGTYEQYF.

V and J are TRBV27 and TRBJ2-7; lacking DNA, the TRBD2 call made by TCRdb goes unchecked. The CDR3 totals 15 residues. The germline V gene encodes CDR1 MNHEY and CDR2 SMNVEV (reference sequence). This chain's CDR3 is CASSPPGLASYEQYF.

CDR3 sequence: CASGHYSNQPQHF. The gene calls are TRBV19 and TRBJ1-5. The CDR3 runs 13 residues. The germline V gene has CDR1 LNHDA and CDR2 SQIVND (reference sequence).

The V and J genes are TRBV28 and TRBJ2-1; TCRdb outputs TRBD2, but without DNA this stays unchecked. Germline V gives CDR1 MDHEN, CDR2 SYDVKM. The CDR3 runs to 15 residues. The CDR3 protein is CASTPHFGGSNEQFF.

The chain is built from TRBV12-3 or TRBV12-4 and TRBJ1-5; TCRdb's D gene call, TRBD1, goes unchecked for lack of DNA. The CDR3 is made up of 15 amino acids. The CDR3 spells CASSSPEYSNQPQHF.

The chain employs TRBV20-1 and TRBJ2-1; TCRdb calls TRBD1, which cannot be checked without DNA. The CDR3 is 16 residues long. Germline assignment: CDR1 DFQATT and CDR2 SNEGSKA (reference sequence). CDR3: CSARDDGDLYWNEQFF.

The chain carries TRBV4-1 and TRBJ1-4; TCRdb proposes TRBD1, but this gene call is untestable without DNA. Per the germline V gene, CDR1 is MGHRA and CDR2 is YSYEKL. This CDR3 spans 15 amino acids. CDR3 region: CASSQEDRENEKLFF.

The chain joins TRBV11-3 to TRBJ2-2; the TRBD2 assignment by TCRdb is unverifiable without DNA. The CDR3 loop spans 17 amino acids. Germline V gives CDR1 SGHNT, CDR2 YENEEA. The CDR3: CASSGFLAGAGTGELFF.

The chain is built from TRBV18 and TRBJ2-7; the TCRdb call, TRBD2, lacks DNA for checking. The CDR3 runs 16 residues. Germline CDR1 reads KGHSH; CDR2 reads LQKENI. CDR3 protein: CASSPTGLAGPYEQYF.